This T cell receptor (beta chain) was captured in a study of metastatic and nonmetastatic thyroid tumors. Study context: Both malignant and benign thyroid patients supplied peripheral blood and tumor or nodule tissue samples, across which the repertoires of these patients were then compared. Study-level results: Malignant tumors reportedly showed significantly higher TCR beta diversity than benign nodules in both blood and tumor.

Source study methods: What underpinned the distant-metastasis classifier for papillary thyroid cancer was the set of CDR3 differences across clinicopathological groups. TCRdb reprocessed the PCR reads via MiXCR. The authors' filters were not applied to this entry. The sample yields 15,000 to 25,000 clones, more than 35% seen once. Patients had received no treatment of any kind before thyroid surgery. Regarding this clone: Its antigen is unknown.

The trim removed 4 bases at V and 8 bases at J, leaving 16 bases unmatched. The CDR3 consists of 17 residues. CDR1 GTSNPN and CDR2 SVGIG come from the germline V gene (reference sequence). The chain carries TRBV30 and TRBJ1-6; 8 bases agree with TRBD1. This receptor was obtained from a female donor with papillary thyroid cancer or a benign thyroid nodule (not recorded which). Some clones in this sample may be carry-over from other donors' samples. Sequencing input: tumor tissue. Here the CDR3 reads CAWTLGSGGIFDSPLHF. The CDR3 coding sequence is TGTGCCTGGACCCTAGGGTCAGGGGGCATCTTTGATTCACCCCTCCACTTT.